This passage covers 27 T cell receptor beta chains from one sample sequenced in a study of blood T cell repertoires in COVID-19. Sequencing was performed with immunoSEQ multiplex PCR; in TCRdb, only in-frame clones are kept and a portion is missing. The sample lists tens of thousands of clones, around 90% occurring once. The sequencing input was peripheral blood. Receptors were obtained from a human donor in a cohort sampled during active COVID-19.

CDR3 protein: CSVVVERANYGYTF. CDR3 nucleotides: TGCAGCGTTGTGGTGGAGAGGGCCAACTATGGCTACACCTTC. The genes are TRBV29-1 and TRBJ1-2; D unresolved. V shed 4 bases and J shed 2 bases, with 14 bases lying between them. This CDR3 comprises 14 residues. In germline, CDR1 is SQVTM, CDR2 ANQGSEA. Full variable domain (missing parts from reference TRBV29-1 and TRBJ1-2): SAVISQKPSRDICQRGTSLTIQCQVDSQVTMMFWYRQQPGQSLTLIATANQGSEATYESGFVIDKFPISRPNLTFSTLTVSNMSPEDSSIYLCSVVVERANYGYTFGSGTRLTVV.

The chain joins TRBV4-3 to TRBJ2-3; TRBD1 might be the D (6 bases). This CDR3 is built from 20 residues. Trimming removed 0 bases from V and 6 bases from J, with 28 bases in between. The germline gives CDR1 LGHNA, CDR2 YSLEER. For the CDR3, the DNA is TGCGCCAGCAGCCAAGAGCCTCAGGGTCGGAAGAGGGGGAGTGAGGATACGCAGTATTTT. Its translation: CASSQEPQGRKRGSEDTQYF.

The V call is TRBV29-1, the J call TRBJ1-1, with TRBD1 identical over 8 bases. This CDR3 is 15 amino acids long. Per germline, CDR1 SQVTM and CDR2 ANQGSEA. The junction had 7 bases not matched to a gene; V was cut back by 4 bases and J by 0 bases. CDR3 bases: TGCAGCGTTGGCCTTCGACAGGGGATGAACACTGAAGCTTTCTTT. Translating it yields CSVGLRQGMNTEAFF.

The chain links TRBV5-1 to TRBJ2-7; TRBD2 agrees at 12 bases. The CDR3 contains 17 residues. Germline V gene data show CDR1 as SGHRS and CDR2 as YFSETQ. V shed 3 bases and J 2 bases; nucleotides not matched to a gene: 9. The CDR3: CASSSTGTSGRAYEQYF. CDR3 nucleotides: TGCGCCAGCAGCTCTACCGGGACTAGCGGGCGAGCCTACGAGCAGTACTTC.

The rearrangement links TRBV7-8 to TRBJ1-3, with D unresolved. CDR1 and CDR2 (germline): SGHVS, FQNEAQ. Trimming stripped 5 bases from V and 4 bases from J, with 6 bases between. CDR3 length equals 12 residues. The CDR3 spells CASSTIGNTIYF. CDR3 nucleotides: TGTGCCAGCAGCACAATAGGAAACACCATATATTTT.

The chain joins TRBV4-3 to TRBJ1-2, with 7 nucleotides matching TRBD1. Germline CDR1 and CDR2: LGHNA and YSLEER. This CDR3 spans 16 amino acids. After removal of 3 bases from V and 7 bases from J, the junction contained 14 bases not matched to a gene. This chain's CDR3 is CASSQWTGNPGGGYTF. The CDR3 region has the DNA TGCGCCAGCAGCCAGTGGACAGGCAACCCCGGGGGTGGCTACACCTTC.

This rearrangement joins TRBV27 to TRBJ1-1, with TRBD1 matching over 11 bases. Germline V gives CDR1 MNHEY, CDR2 SMNVEV (reference sequence). The J segment lost 5 bases and the V segment lost 3 bases, leaving 5 bases of the junction unmatched. The CDR3 runs 15 residues. The CDR3 nucleotides are TGTGCCAGCAGTTTGGACAGGGGGCCATCGACTGAAGCTTTCTTT. Its protein is CASSLDRGPSTEAFF.

In this sample, this clone turned up a few times. This chain connects TRBV19 to TRBJ1-5; D unresolved. This CDR3 contains 13 residues. Trimming took 7 bases from V and 2 from J, leaving 9 bases between them. Germline loops: CDR1 LNHDA, CDR2 SQIVND (reference sequence). The CDR3 sequence is CASTDRGNQPQHF. CDR3 coding DNA: TGTGCCAGTACCGACCGGGGCAATCAGCCCCAGCATTTT.

The genes are TRBV7-2 and TRBJ1-3; TRBD1 is a possible D gene (5 bases). This CDR3 comprises 17 residues. The V gene lost 5 bases and the J gene lost 0 bases, with 17 bases spanning the gap. Germline CDR1 SGHTA, CDR2 FQGNSA. The CDR3 sequence: CASSLKGQAASGNTIYF. The CDR3 DNA sequence: TGTGCCAGCAGCCTAAAGGGGCAAGCAGCCTCTGGAAACACCATATATTTT.

The chain has TRBV6-2 or TRBV6-3 and TRBJ2-3; the match to TRBD2 covers 7 bases. CDR1 and CDR2 from the germline V gene are MNHEY and SVGEGT. This CDR3 is built from 15 residues. V gave up 4 bases and J gave up 2 bases; unmatched junction bases: 6. Written as DNA, the CDR3 is TGTGCCAGCAGTTTGGCTAGCGGATACACAGATACGCAGTATTTT. Translated, it gives CASSLASGYTDTQYF.

The rearrangement joins TRBV14 to TRBJ1-2, with a tentative D call TRBD1 (5 bases). The CDR3 length is 13 residues. Germline-derived CDR1 and CDR2 are SGHDN and FVKESK. V was shortened by 4 bases and J by 4 bases, with 10 bases between the two germline ends. The CDR3 bases are TGTGCCAGCAGCCCTTATGGGGCCTATGGCTACACCTTC. Translating it yields CASSPYGAYGYTF.

The rearrangement links TRBV5-6 to TRBJ2-7; 11 nucleotides agree with TRBD2. Germline V gene lookup returns CDR1 SGHDT and CDR2 YYEEEE. CDR3 size: 14 residues. The J segment lost 7 bases and the V segment lost 2 bases, leaving 5 bases of the junction unmatched. CDR3 region: CASSLRLAGREQYF. CDR3 nucleotide sequence: TGTGCCAGCAGCTTAAGACTAGCGGGGAGGGAGCAGTACTTC.

This chain joins TRBV5-4 and TRBJ2-7; 7 bases are a match to TRBD1. The length of the CDR3 is 15 residues. In germline, CDR1 is SGHNT, CDR2 YYREEE (reference sequence). V was clipped by 3 bases and J by 1 base; unmatched bases: 7. The CDR3 region has the DNA TGTGCCAGCAGCTGGCCGGGACAGAAGTCCTACGAGCAGTACTTC. This translates into CASSWPGQKSYEQYF.

This clone was detected only once. The chain employs TRBV5-4 and TRBJ1-1, with 7 bases matching TRBD1. The CDR3 is made up of 16 amino acids. V lost 0 bases to trimming and J lost 4 bases; unmatched junction nucleotides: 9. The germline gives CDR1 SGHNT, CDR2 YYREEE (reference sequence). CDR3 in DNA: TGTGCCAGCAGCTTGGGCACGACAGGGTTGATCACTGAAGCTTTCTTT. As protein: CASSLGTTGLITEAFF.

This clone was counted a few times. The chain combines TRBV6-6 with TRBJ1-5, with unresolved D. V gave up 2 bases and J gave up 7 bases, with 12 bases separating them. The CDR3 contains 14 residues. Looked up from germline, CDR1 is MNHNY and CDR2 is SVGAGI (reference sequence). DNA for the CDR3: TGTGCCAGCAGTTACGCAGGAGGCGGGCAGCCCCAGCATTTT. It is translated as CASSYAGGGQPQHF.

This chain joins TRBV27 and TRBJ2-2; a possible D gene is TRBD1 (5 bases). The CDR3 sequence is 13 residues long. V was pared by 5 bases and J by 5 bases, with 9 bases between. Germline loops: CDR1 MNHEY, CDR2 SMNVEV (reference sequence). The CDR3 protein is CASSPRQTGELFF. The CDR3 nucleotides are TGTGCCAGCAGTCCACGACAGACCGGGGAGCTGTTTTTT.

This clone was observed a single time. The chain carries TRBV10-3 and TRBJ1-4, with 9 nucleotides matching TRBD1. This CDR3 spans 15 amino acids. Germline CDR1 is ENHRY and CDR2 is SYGVKD. The V gene end was trimmed by 10 bases and the J gene end by 6 bases; junction bases not matched to a gene: 12. The chain's CDR3 is CATGTGPLGHEKLFF. CDR3 nucleotide sequence: TGTGCCACCGGGACAGGGCCCCTTGGGCATGAAAAACTGTTTTTT.

The chain uses TRBV27 and TRBJ1-2; D is uncertain. Germline lookup yields CDR1 MNHEY and CDR2 SMNVEV (reference sequence). This CDR3 region has 14 residues. Trimming cost V 1 base and J 8 bases, with 14 bases left between them. CDR3 amino acids: CASSLLAGVTGYTF. As DNA, the CDR3 is TGTGCCAGCAGTTTATTAGCCGGGGTTACCGGCTACACCTTC.

J is TRBJ2-7 and V is TRBV19; 11 positions match TRBD1. CDR3 length equals 14 residues. The germline V gene has CDR1 LNHDA and CDR2 SQIVND (reference sequence). V lost 3 bases and J lost 4; bases outside the gene matches: 2. CDR3 sequence reads: CASSIGTGGYEQYF. CDR3 sequence (DNA): TGTGCCAGTAGTATCGGGACAGGGGGGTACGAGCAGTACTTC. Using reference TRBV19 and TRBJ2-7 for the parts outside the CDR3, the full variable domain is DGGITQSPKYLFRKEGQNVTLSCEQNLNHDAMYWYRQDPGQGLRLIYYSQIVNDFQKGDIAEGYSVSREKKESFPLTVTSAQKNPTAFYLCASSIGTGGYEQYFGPGTRLTVT.

The chain uses TRBV19 and TRBJ2-7; 9 nucleotides agree with TRBD1. Germline V gene lookup returns CDR1 LNHDA and CDR2 SQIVND (reference sequence). V trimming: 3 bases; J trimming: 5 bases; junction bases outside the gene matches: 8. This CDR3 contains 15 residues. CDR3 nucleotides: TGTGCCAGTAGTATCTTCAGACAGGGGGTCAACGAGCAGTACTTC. Translating it yields CASSIFRQGVNEQYF.

The chain recombines TRBV24-1 with TRBJ1-1; no clear D. The V end was cut by 8 bases, the J end by 1 base, with 4 bases between. The germline V gene encodes CDR1 KGHDR and CDR2 SFDVKD. This CDR3 spans 11 amino acids. The CDR3 region is CATIWNTEAFF. DNA of the CDR3: TGTGCCACCATATGGAACACTGAAGCTTTCTTT.

The chain links TRBV19 to TRBJ2-5; 7 positions agree with TRBD2. The CDR3 runs to 14 residues. Germline V gives CDR1 LNHDA, CDR2 SQIVND (reference sequence). J was trimmed by 7 bases and V by 6 bases; bases with no gene match: 11. CDR3 in amino acids: CASRPAGSGGTQYF. CDR3 DNA sequence: TGTGCCAGTAGGCCAGCGGGGTCCGGGGGGACCCAGTACTTC.

V usage is TRBV12-3 or TRBV12-4 and J usage is TRBJ2-7; 7 nucleotides match TRBD1. Losses at the gene ends were 6 bases for V and 6 bases for J; bases not matched to a gene: 5. This CDR3 is 12 amino acids long. The CDR3 nucleotides are TGTGCCAGCAGCCCGACAGGGATCGAGCAGTACTTC. This gives the protein CASSPTGIEQYF.

The rearrangement links TRBV6-1 to TRBJ2-7; 7 nucleotides line up with TRBD1. The length of the CDR3 is 15 residues. The ends lost 2 bases at V and 5 bases at J; junction bases unmatched: 9. Germline CDR1 and CDR2: MNHNS and SASEGT. This CDR3 reads CASSEYGDRDHEQYF. The DNA of the CDR3 is TGTGCCAGCAGTGAATATGGAGACAGGGACCACGAGCAGTACTTC.

The chain joins TRBV6-6 to TRBJ1-2; D not resolved. The CDR3 consists of 14 residues. CDR1 MNHNY and CDR2 SVGAGI come from the germline V gene (reference sequence). Trimming removed 3 bases at V and 5 bases at J, with 13 bases between. CDR3 protein: CASSYPTTRYGYTF. CDR3 bases: TGTGCCAGCAGTTATCCTACCACCAGGTATGGCTACACCTTC.

V and J are TRBV7-2 and TRBJ2-7, with D perhaps TRBD1 (6 bases). Trimming shortened V by 3 bases and J by 5 bases, and 11 bases separated the two germline ends. Germline CDR1 reads SGHTA; CDR2 reads FQGNSA. The CDR3 is 13 residues long. CDR3 nucleotide sequence: TGTGCCAGCAGCTTTTACAGGGAGCACGAGCAGTACTTC. It translates to CASSFYREHEQYF.

The chain is built from TRBV14 and TRBJ1-1; D remains unclear. CDR1 SGHDN and CDR2 FVKESK come from the germline V gene. This CDR3 region has 15 residues. V lost 1 base and J lost 5, with 14 bases in between. The CDR3 region has the DNA TGTGCCAGCAGCCAAGTCTCAGCGATGAGGACTGAAGCTTTCTTT. Protein sequence: CASSQVSAMRTEAFF.